Following are 28 T cell receptor beta chains from one sample sequenced in a study of spatial heterogeneity in lung cancer. TCRdb reprocessed the 5' RACE reads with MiXCR, giving one entry per CDR3 protein. This table has tens of thousands of distinct CDR3 sequences, 4.6% appearing once. Sample time point: sample taken at primary tumor resection. No cell sorting; template was whole RNA from tumor, lung tissue or PBMC. The sample was PBMCs, taken at surgery. The receptors stem from a male donor with early-stage non-small cell lung cancer.

This clonotype was seen many times. The rearrangement links TRBV5-1 to TRBJ2-5; D is possibly TRBD2 (6 bases). Trimming removed 5 bases at V and 5 bases at J, with 16 bases between. The germline gives CDR1 SGHRS, CDR2 YFSETQ. The CDR3 runs 14 residues. The CDR3 is CASSSTGDPETQYF. CDR3 DNA sequence: TGCGCCAGCAGTAGTACGGGGGACCCTGAGACCCAGTACTTC.

This clonotype was seen repeatedly, ten times or more. The gene calls are TRBV28 and TRBJ2-4; TRBD1 matches 8 bases. Germline CDR1 reads MDHEN; CDR2 reads SYDVKM. V was clipped by 4 bases and J by 2 bases; unmatched bases: 4. The CDR3 loop spans 15 amino acids. The CDR3 loop is CASSYRGETKNIQYF. In nucleotides, the CDR3 is TGTGCCAGCAGTTACAGGGGGGAAACCAAAAACATTCAGTACTTC.

The sample holds many counts of this clonotype. This chain connects TRBV6-2 or TRBV6-3 to TRBJ2-1, with TRBD1 matching over 12 bases. The CDR3 extends over 18 amino acids. With 1 base clipped from V and 6 bases from J, the junction kept 10 bases outside the gene matches. CDR1 is MNHEY and CDR2 is SVGEGT in the germline V gene. The CDR3 nucleotides read TGTGCCAGCAGTTACTGGGCCGACTGGGGACAGGGGGCCAATGAGCAGTTCTTC. Its translation is CASSYWADWGQGANEQFF.

This clonotype was detected many times. The V gene is TRBV23-1, the J gene TRBJ2-7, with D tentatively TRBD1 (6 bases). TRBV23-1 is assigned to the ORF class and has an uncertain function. V was pared by 4 bases and J by 0 bases, with 22 bases between. The CDR3 runs 18 residues. Here the CDR3 reads CASSPDRALPLSSYEQYF. CDR3 coding DNA: TGCGCCAGCAGTCCGGACAGAGCACTACCTCTAAGCTCCTACGAGCAGTACTTC.

This clonotype was recorded at least ten times. The rearrangement links TRBV30 to TRBJ2-6; possibly TRBD1 for D (5 bases). V shed 2 bases and J shed 0 bases, with 8 bases lying between them. The CDR3 runs to 15 residues. Germline V gene data show CDR1 as GTSNPN and CDR2 as SVGIG (reference sequence). CDR3 in DNA: TGTGCCTGGAGTACAGGTCGCTCTGGGGCCAACGTCCTGACTTTC. Translation gives CAWSTGRSGANVLTF.

This clonotype was observed at least ten times. The chain couples TRBV27 to TRBJ2-1; possible D gene TRBD2, 5 bases. Germline V gene sequence: CDR1 MNHEY, CDR2 SMNVEV (reference sequence). Trimming removed 2 bases at V and 6 bases at J, with 11 bases between. This CDR3 has 14 amino acids. The CDR3 protein is CASSLLGKANEQFF. CDR3 nucleotide sequence: TGTGCCAGCAGTTTACTCGGGAAGGCCAATGAGCAGTTCTTC.

This clonotype appeared many times. The chain has TRBV5-1 and TRBJ2-7; 7 nucleotides match TRBD1. This CDR3 region has 13 residues. From germline, CDR1 is SGHRS and CDR2 YFSETQ. Unmatched junction bases numbered 4, after V lost 4 bases and J lost 3 bases. In nucleotides, the CDR3 is TGCGCCAGCAGCCGACAGGGAAACTACGAGCAGTACTTC. This gives the protein CASSRQGNYEQYF.

This clonotype was recorded at least ten times. The V and J genes are TRBV28 and TRBJ2-3; D might be TRBD1 or TRBD2, each matching 6 bases. V was shortened by 3 bases and J by 2 bases, with 18 bases between the two germline ends. The germline gives CDR1 MDHEN, CDR2 SYDVKM. This CDR3 contains 17 residues. The CDR3 is CASSFAGGGDNTDTQYF. The CDR3 bases are TGTGCCAGCAGTTTTGCGGGCGGCGGGGACAACACAGATACGCAGTATTTT.

The V gene is TRBV7-2, the J gene TRBJ2-3, with D perhaps given as TRBD1 or TRBD2 (5 bases each). The CDR3 is 18 residues long. V lost 5 bases and J 0 bases, leaving 21 bases between the germline ends. CDR1 SGHTA and CDR2 FQGNSA come from the germline V gene. The CDR3 loop is CASSPQGLAATSTDTQYF. The CDR3 DNA reads as TGTGCCAGCAGCCCCCAGGGCCTAGCTGCAACTAGCACAGATACGCAGTATTTT.

This clonotype has a count of ten or more. The J gene is TRBJ2-7, the V gene TRBV29-1; D call uncertain. Trimming took off 4 bases at V and 2 bases at J, with 9 bases between the two ends. Germline V lookup: CDR1 SQVTM, CDR2 ANQGSEA. This CDR3 comprises 12 residues. In DNA form, the CDR3 reads TGCAGCGTTGGGGCCGGACCCTACGAGCAGTACTTC. The encoded protein is CSVGAGPYEQYF.

This clonotype was seen many times. V usage is TRBV5-1 and J usage is TRBJ2-7, with 7 bases fitting TRBD1. This CDR3 is built from 15 residues. V shed 1 base, J shed 4 bases, and the junction held 8 bases outside the gene matches. CDR1 SGHRS and CDR2 YFSETQ come from the germline V gene. The CDR3 DNA reads TGCGCCAGCAGCTTGCGGGGACAGTTGAGATACGAGCAGTACTTC. Protein sequence: CASSLRGQLRYEQYF.

This clonotype came up many times. V gene TRBV7-2 combines with J gene TRBJ1-1, with no clear D. With 3 bases removed from V and 3 bases from J, the gap between germline ends came to 11 bases. CDR1 is SGHTA and CDR2 is FQGNSA in the germline V gene. The CDR3 totals 14 residues. The CDR3 here is CASSFLMGYTEAFF. In DNA form, the CDR3 reads TGTGCCAGCAGCTTTCTGATGGGGTACACTGAAGCTTTCTTT.

In its sample, this clonotype was seen many times. The rearrangement joins TRBV20-1 to TRBJ2-1, with D perhaps TRBD2 (6 bases). The ends were cut back, 5 bases at V and 8 bases at J, with 19 bases in the middle. This CDR3 is 14 amino acids long. Germline V gene lookup returns CDR1 DFQATT and CDR2 SNEGSKA (reference sequence). CDR3 region: CSAPGLLVFDEQFF. The CDR3 bases are TGCAGTGCTCCGGGACTCCTGGTTTTCGATGAGCAGTTCTTC.

This clonotype was seen many times. The chain links TRBV27 to TRBJ2-7; D unresolved. Germline-derived CDR1 and CDR2 are MNHEY and SMNVEV (reference sequence). CDR3 size: 13 residues. Deletions cut 6 bases from V and 1 base from J, with 10 bases between. The CDR3 sequence is CASRLFGSYEQYF. CDR3 nucleotides: TGTGCCAGCAGACTCTTTGGGTCCTACGAGCAGTACTTC.

This clonotype was recorded many times. This chain uses TRBV19 with TRBJ2-7, with TRBD1 as a possible D gene (6 bases). The germline V gene encodes CDR1 LNHDA and CDR2 SQIVND (reference sequence). V was cut by 3 bases and J by 6 bases, with 12 bases left in between. The CDR3 extends over 13 amino acids. The CDR3 here is CASSITGSSEQYF. The CDR3 region has the DNA TGTGCCAGTAGTATCACAGGGAGCTCCGAGCAGTACTTC.

The sample holds many counts of this clonotype. The V and J genes are TRBV7-8 and TRBJ1-1; 7 bases match TRBD1. The CDR3 consists of 16 residues. CDR1 is SGHVS and CDR2 is FQNEAQ in the germline V gene. The V segment lost 2 bases and the J segment 1 base; nucleotides outside the gene matches: 7. Here the CDR3 DNA reads TGTGCCAGCAGCTTATTTCCCCGACAGGGGAACACTGAAGCTTTCTTT. This codes for CASSLFPRQGNTEAFF. The whole variable domain, filled in from reference TRBV7-8 and TRBJ1-1, reads GAGVSQSPRYKVAKRGQDVALRCDPISGHVSLFWYQQALGQGPEFLTYFQNEAQLDKSGLPSDRFFAERPEGSVSTLKIQRTQQEDSAVYLCASSLFPRQGNTEAFFGQGTRLTVV.

There are many counts of this clonotype. The chain employs TRBV27 and TRBJ2-3, with TRBD1 matching 8 bases. CDR3 length equals 15 residues. Germline lookup yields CDR1 MNHEY and CDR2 SMNVEV (reference sequence). V dropped 4 bases and J dropped 2; count of bases not matched to a gene: 5. CDR3 amino acids: CASSSDRVTTDTQYF. As DNA, the CDR3 is TGTGCCAGCAGTTCGGACAGGGTTACCACAGATACGCAGTATTTT.

This clonotype was recorded at least ten times. The V gene is TRBV5-6, the J gene TRBJ2-4; 8 positions agree with TRBD2. Germline loops: CDR1 SGHDT, CDR2 YYEEEE. This CDR3 has 16 amino acids. J gave up 4 bases and V 3 bases, and 9 bases lay outside the gene matches. The CDR3 coding sequence is TGTGCCAGCAGCTACCGTATGACTAGCGAGAAAAACATTCAGTACTTC. It specifies CASSYRMTSEKNIQYF.

This clonotype was seen ten or more times. The gene calls are TRBV11-3 and TRBJ2-1; TRBD1 might be the D (5 bases). CDR3 length: 15 amino acids. Looked up from germline, CDR1 is SGHNT and CDR2 is YENEEA. The V gene lost 5 bases and the J gene lost 7 bases, with 18 bases spanning the gap. The CDR3 sequence is CASSAQGTTLNEQFF. DNA for the CDR3: TGTGCCAGCAGCGCCCAGGGCACAACCCTGAATGAGCAGTTCTTC. The whole variable domain, remainder taken from reference TRBV11-3 and TRBJ2-1, is EAGVVQSPRYKIIEKKQPVAFWCNPISGHNTLYWYLQNLGQGPELLIRYENEEAVDDSQLPKDRFSAERLKGVDSTLKIQPAELGDSAVYLCASSAQGTTLNEQFFGPGTRLTVL.

This clonotype was observed at least ten times. The V and J genes are TRBV12-3 or TRBV12-4 and TRBJ2-4; D tentatively fits TRBD1 or TRBD2 (5 bases each). V lost 8 bases and J 3 bases, leaving 11 bases between the germline ends. The CDR3 length is 13 residues. The CDR3 here is CASRDVGKNIQYF. CDR3 nucleotides: TGTGCCAGCCGGGACGTAGGCAAAAACATTCAGTACTTC.

This clonotype has ten or more counts. V and J are TRBV25-1 and TRBJ2-1; 7 bases agree with TRBD2. The junction had 11 bases not matched to a gene; V was cut back by 3 bases and J by 3 bases. This CDR3 spans 17 amino acids. Germline CDR1 MGHDK, CDR2 SYGVNS. CDR3 DNA sequence: TGTGCCAGCAGTGAGTCTACGGGCGGGGGAATCTACAATGAGCAGTTCTTC. It translates to CASSESTGGGIYNEQFF.

This clonotype was picked up many times. The CDR3 DNA is TGTGCCAGCAGTGATATAGTGGGCCCGCCCTACAATGAGCAGTTCTTC. It yields the protein CASSDIVGPPYNEQFF. V and J are TRBV25-1 and TRBJ2-1, with D uncertain. CDR1 is MGHDK, CDR2 SYGVNS, per germline. Trimming pared 3 bases from V and 2 bases from J, leaving 14 bases between. The CDR3 has 16 residues.

The gene calls are TRBV5-1 and TRBJ2-7; 11 nucleotides agree with TRBD2. V gave up 5 bases and J gave up 5 bases; unmatched junction bases: 6. The CDR3 is 14 amino acids. CDR1 is SGHRS, CDR2 YFSETQ, per germline. The CDR3 DNA reads as TGCGCCAGCAGAACTAGCGGGAGTCTGGACGAGCAGTACTTC. Its translation: CASRTSGSLDEQYF.

In nucleotides, the CDR3 is TGTGCCAGCAGCTTAGCTAGTACGAAAGAGACCCAGTACTTC. Translating it yields CASSLASTKETQYF. This chain connects TRBV7-7 to TRBJ2-5; D is ambiguous. Germline V gene data show CDR1 as SSHAT and CDR2 as FNYEAQ (reference sequence). Trimming took off 0 bases at V and 3 bases at J, with 8 bases between the two ends. The CDR3 is 14 residues long. Based on the CDR3 plus reference TRBV7-7 and TRBJ2-5, the full variable domain is GAGVSQSPRYKVTKRGQDVTLRCDPISSHATLYWYQQALGQGPEFLTYFNYEAQPDKSGLPSDRFSAERPEGSISTLTIQRTEQRDSAMYRCASSLASTKETQYFGPGTRLLVL.

V gene TRBV5-1 combines with J gene TRBJ1-6; no clear D. Germline loops: CDR1 SGHRS, CDR2 YFSETQ. CDR3 size: 17 residues. Trimming removed 2 bases from V and 8 bases from J, with 20 bases in between. CDR3 nucleotides: TGCGCCAGCAGCTTAGCACTCATGGCCAGAGACGATTCACCCCTCCACTTT. This sequence encodes CASSLALMARDDSPLHF.

Many counts were recorded for this clonotype. The chain couples TRBV28 to TRBJ2-6; D gene uncertain. This CDR3 has 16 amino acids. Germline V CDR1 and CDR2: MDHEN, SYDVKM. With 3 bases removed from V and 0 bases from J, the gap between germline ends came to 9 bases. CDR3 protein: CASSFGARSGANVLTF. CDR3 DNA: TGTGCCAGCAGTTTCGGCGCCCGCTCTGGGGCCAACGTCCTGACTTTC. Looking up the rest from reference TRBV28 and TRBJ2-6 gives the full variable domain: DVKVTQSSRYLVKRTGEKVFLECVQDMDHENMFWYRQDPGLGLRLIYFSYDVKMKEKGDIPEGYSVSREKKERFSLILESASTNQTSMYLCASSFGARSGANVLTFGAGSRLTVL.

This clonotype was detected ten times or more. The rearrangement links TRBV20-1 to TRBJ2-7; D might be TRBD2 (6 bases). CDR1 is DFQATT and CDR2 is SNEGSKA in the germline V gene (reference sequence). CDR3 length equals 13 residues. Trimming took off 6 bases at V and 1 base at J, with 13 bases between the two ends. The CDR3 reads CSAPLALSYEQYF. The CDR3 DNA reads as TGCAGTGCCCCGCTAGCGCTATCCTACGAGCAGTACTTC.

The chain employs TRBV7-9 and TRBJ2-3; no clear D gene. Germline values: CDR1 SEHNR, CDR2 FQNEAQ (reference sequence). The CDR3 loop spans 11 amino acids. V dropped 5 bases and J dropped 6 bases, with 6 bases sitting between them. In DNA form, the CDR3 reads TGTGCCAGCAGCCGCCAGGATACGCAGTATTTT. It specifies CASSRQDTQYF.